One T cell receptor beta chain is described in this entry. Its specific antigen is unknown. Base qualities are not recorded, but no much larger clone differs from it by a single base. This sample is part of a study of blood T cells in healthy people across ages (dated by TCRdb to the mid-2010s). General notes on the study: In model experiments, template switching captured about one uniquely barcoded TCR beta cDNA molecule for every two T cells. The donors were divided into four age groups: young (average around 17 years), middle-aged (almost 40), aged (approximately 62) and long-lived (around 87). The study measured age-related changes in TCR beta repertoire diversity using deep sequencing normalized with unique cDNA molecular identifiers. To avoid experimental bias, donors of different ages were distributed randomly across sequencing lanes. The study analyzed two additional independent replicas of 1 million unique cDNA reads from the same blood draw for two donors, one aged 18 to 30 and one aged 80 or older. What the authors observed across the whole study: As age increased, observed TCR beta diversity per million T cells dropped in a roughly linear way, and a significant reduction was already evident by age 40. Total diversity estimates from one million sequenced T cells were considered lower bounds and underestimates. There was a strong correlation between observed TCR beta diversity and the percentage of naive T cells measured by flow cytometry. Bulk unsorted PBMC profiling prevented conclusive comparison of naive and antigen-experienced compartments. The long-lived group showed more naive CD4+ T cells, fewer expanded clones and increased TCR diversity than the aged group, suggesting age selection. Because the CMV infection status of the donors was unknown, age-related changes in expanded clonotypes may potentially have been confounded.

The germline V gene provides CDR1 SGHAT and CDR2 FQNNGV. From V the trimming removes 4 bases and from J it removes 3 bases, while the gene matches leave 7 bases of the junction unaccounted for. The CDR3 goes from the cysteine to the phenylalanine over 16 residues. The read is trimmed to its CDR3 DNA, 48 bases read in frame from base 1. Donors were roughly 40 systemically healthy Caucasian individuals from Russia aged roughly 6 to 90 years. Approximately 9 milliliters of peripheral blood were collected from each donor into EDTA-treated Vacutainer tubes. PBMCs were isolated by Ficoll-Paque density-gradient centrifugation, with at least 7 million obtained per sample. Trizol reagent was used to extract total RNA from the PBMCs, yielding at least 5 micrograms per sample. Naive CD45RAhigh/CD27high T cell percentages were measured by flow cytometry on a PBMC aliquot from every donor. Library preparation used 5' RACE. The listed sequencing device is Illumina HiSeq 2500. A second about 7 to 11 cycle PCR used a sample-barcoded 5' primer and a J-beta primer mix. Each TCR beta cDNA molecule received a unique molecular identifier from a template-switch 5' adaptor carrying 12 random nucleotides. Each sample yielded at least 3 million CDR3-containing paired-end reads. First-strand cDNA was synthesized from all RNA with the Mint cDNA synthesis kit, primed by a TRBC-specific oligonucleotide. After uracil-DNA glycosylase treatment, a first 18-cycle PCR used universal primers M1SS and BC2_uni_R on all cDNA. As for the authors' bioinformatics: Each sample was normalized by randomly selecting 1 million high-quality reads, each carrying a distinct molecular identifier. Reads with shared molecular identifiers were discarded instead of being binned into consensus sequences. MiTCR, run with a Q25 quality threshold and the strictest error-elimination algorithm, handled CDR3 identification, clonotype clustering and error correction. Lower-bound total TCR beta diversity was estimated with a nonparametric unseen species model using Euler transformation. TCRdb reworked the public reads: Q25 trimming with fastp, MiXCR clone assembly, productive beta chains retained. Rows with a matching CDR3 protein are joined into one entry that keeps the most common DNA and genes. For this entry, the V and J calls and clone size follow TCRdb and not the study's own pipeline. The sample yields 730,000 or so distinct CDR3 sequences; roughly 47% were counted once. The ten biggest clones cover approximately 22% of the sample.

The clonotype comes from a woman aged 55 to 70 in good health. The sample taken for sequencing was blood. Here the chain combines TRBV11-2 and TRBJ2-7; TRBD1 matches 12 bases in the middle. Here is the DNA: TGTGCCAGCAGCTATCCCGGGACAGGGGGCGTCTACGAGCAGTACTTC. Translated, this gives CASSYPGTGGVYEQYF.